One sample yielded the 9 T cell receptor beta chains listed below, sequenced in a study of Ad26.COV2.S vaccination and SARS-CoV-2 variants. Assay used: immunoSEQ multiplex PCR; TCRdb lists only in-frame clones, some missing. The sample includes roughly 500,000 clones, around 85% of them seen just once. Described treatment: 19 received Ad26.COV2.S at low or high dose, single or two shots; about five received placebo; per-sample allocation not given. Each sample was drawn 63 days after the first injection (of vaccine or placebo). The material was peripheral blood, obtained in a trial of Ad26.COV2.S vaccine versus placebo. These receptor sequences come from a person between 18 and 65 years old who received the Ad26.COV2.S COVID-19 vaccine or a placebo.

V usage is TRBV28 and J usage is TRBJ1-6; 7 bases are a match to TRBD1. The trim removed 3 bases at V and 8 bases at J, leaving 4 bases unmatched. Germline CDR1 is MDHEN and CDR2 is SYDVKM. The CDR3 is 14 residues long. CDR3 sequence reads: CASSLRDSYSPLHF. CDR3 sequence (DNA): TGTGCCAGCAGTTTGCGGGACAGCTATTCACCCCTCCACTTT.

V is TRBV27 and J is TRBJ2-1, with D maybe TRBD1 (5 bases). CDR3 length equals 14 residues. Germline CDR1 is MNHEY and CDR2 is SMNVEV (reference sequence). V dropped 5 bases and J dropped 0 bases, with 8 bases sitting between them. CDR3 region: CASSTGSSYNEQFF. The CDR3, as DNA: TGTGCCAGCAGTACAGGTAGCTCCTACAATGAGCAGTTCTTC.

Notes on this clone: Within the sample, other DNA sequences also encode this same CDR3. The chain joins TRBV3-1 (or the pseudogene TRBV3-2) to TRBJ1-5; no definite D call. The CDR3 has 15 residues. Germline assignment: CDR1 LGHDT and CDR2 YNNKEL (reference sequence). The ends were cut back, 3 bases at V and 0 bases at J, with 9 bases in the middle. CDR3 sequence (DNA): TGTGCCAGCAGCCAGGGTGGGAATAGCAATCAGCCCCAGCATTTT. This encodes CASSQGGNSNQPQHF.

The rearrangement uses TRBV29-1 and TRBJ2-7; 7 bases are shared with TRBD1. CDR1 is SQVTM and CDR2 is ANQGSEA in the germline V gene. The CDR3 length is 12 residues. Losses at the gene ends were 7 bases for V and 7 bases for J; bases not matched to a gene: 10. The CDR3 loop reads CSAFEGAGEQYF. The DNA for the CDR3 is TGCAGCGCCTTTGAGGGGGCGGGTGAGCAGTACTTC.

CDR3 in amino acids: CASSFLAGGPTGELFF. The CDR3 nucleotides read TGTGCCAGCAGTTTTTTAGCGGGAGGGCCGACCGGGGAGCTGTTTTTT. The genes are TRBV2 and TRBJ2-2, with 11 bases identical to TRBD2. Per germline, CDR1 SNHLY and CDR2 FYNNEI. V lost 5 bases to trimming and J lost 5 bases; unmatched junction nucleotides: 7. There are 16 residues in the CDR3.

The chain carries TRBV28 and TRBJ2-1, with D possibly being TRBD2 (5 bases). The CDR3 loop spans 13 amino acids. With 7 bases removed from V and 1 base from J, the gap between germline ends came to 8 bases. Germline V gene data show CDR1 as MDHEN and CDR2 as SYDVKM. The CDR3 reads CASKRFSYNEQFF. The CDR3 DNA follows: TGTGCCAGCAAGCGGTTTTCCTACAATGAGCAGTTCTTC.

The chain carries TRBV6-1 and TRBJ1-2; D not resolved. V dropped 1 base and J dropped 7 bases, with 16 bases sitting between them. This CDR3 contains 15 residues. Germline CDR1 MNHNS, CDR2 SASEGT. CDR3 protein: CASSEVWGGRAGYTF. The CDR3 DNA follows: TGTGCCAGCAGTGAAGTGTGGGGTGGGAGGGCTGGCTACACCTTC.

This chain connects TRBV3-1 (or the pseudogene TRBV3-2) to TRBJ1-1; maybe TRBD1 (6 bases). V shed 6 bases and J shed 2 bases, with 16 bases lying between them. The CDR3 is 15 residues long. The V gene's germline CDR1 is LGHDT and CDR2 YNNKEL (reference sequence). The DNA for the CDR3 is TGTGCCAGCAGGAGACAGGATTCGCATAACACTGAAGCTTTCTTT. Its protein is CASRRQDSHNTEAFF.

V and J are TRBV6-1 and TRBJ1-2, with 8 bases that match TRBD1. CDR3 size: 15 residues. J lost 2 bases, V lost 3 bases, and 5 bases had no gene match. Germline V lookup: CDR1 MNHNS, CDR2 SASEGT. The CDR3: CASSEPRQGNYGYTF. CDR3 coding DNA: TGTGCCAGCAGTGAGCCCCGACAGGGGAACTATGGCTACACCTTC.